The rows below give T cell receptor beta chains drawn from one sample of a study of control samples from healthy donors and cancer patients. The data were produced by immunoSEQ multiplex PCR, yet TCRdb's version contains in-frame clones alone and is incomplete. The sample contains 150,000 or so clones, around 90% of which appear only once. Sequencing was carried out using blood. The receptors come from a young man in good health. The conserved cysteine and the conserved F or W are not part of the CDR3 here.

V: TRBV11-2
J: TRBJ1-2
CDR3: ASSFGLANYGYT

V: TRBV5-1
J: TRBJ2-1
CDR3: ASSLPGGKYEQF

V: TRBV9
J: TRBJ2-5
CDR3: ASSSRRGPETQY

V: TRBV7-2
J: TRBJ2-5
CDR3: ASRLNVWETQY

V: TRBV19
J: TRBJ2-5
CDR3: ASSSAGGEGETQY

V: TRBV7-9
J: TRBJ2-7
CDR3: ASSSGLAGVYEQY

V: TRBV4-3
J: TRBJ1-5
CDR3: ASSQEWQGNQPQH

V: TRBV3-1/TRBV3-2
J: TRBJ1-2
CDR3: ASSQGQGTMGYT

V: TRBV5-1
J: TRBJ2-7
CDR3: ASSFGDSYEQY

V: TRBV28
J: TRBJ1-2
CDR3: ASSYSGTKNYGYT

V: TRBV7-2
J: TRBJ2-7
CDR3: ASSEGLLWEQY

V: TRBV4-3
J: TRBJ1-1
CDR3: ASSQDLGGRAF

V: TRBV7-9
J: TRBJ2-3
CDR3: ASSFRSSTDTQY

V: TRBV2
J: TRBJ2-1
CDR3: ASSGSGGVGEKF

V: TRBV7-9
J: TRBJ2-7
CDR3: ASSRGRDEQY

V: TRBV7-2
J: TRBJ1-1
CDR3: ASSLGDTLNTEAF

V: TRBV24-1
J: TRBJ1-1
CDR3: ATSGGTGNTEAF

V: TRBV14
J: TRBJ2-6
CDR3: ASSQASGANVLT

V: TRBV25-1
J: TRBJ2-3
CDR3: ASSDSPERGGGTDTQY

V: TRBV7-9
J: TRBJ2-6
CDR3: ASSLPRSGANVLT

V: TRBV9
J: TRBJ1-1
CDR3: ASSVVAANTEAF

V: TRBV30
J: TRBJ1-5
CDR3: AWTLDRGVTPQH

V: TRBV7-2
J: TRBJ2-7
CDR3: ASSSSQGYEQY

V: TRBV28
J: TRBJ1-5
CDR3: ASSLQGEGNQPQH

V: TRBV6-5
J: TRBJ2-7
CDR3: ASSYLGSEQY

V: TRBV12-3/TRBV12-4
J: TRBJ1-1
CDR3: ASSLLLNTEAF

V: TRBV7-9
J: TRBJ2-5
CDR3: ASSLQRGPRQETQY

V: TRBV3-1/TRBV3-2
J: TRBJ2-3
CDR3: ASSHRLAGGPGDTQY

V: TRBV7-2
J: TRBJ1-6
CDR3: ASSLGSRADNSPLH

V: TRBV6-6
J: TRBJ2-5
CDR3: ASSRVGMSGGAQETQY

V: TRBV5-4
J: TRBJ1-6
CDR3: ASSLETANNSPLH

V: TRBV5-1
J: TRBJ2-7
CDR3: ASQGMRGEQY

V: TRBV21-1
J: TRBJ1-6
CDR3: ASRGPRRMRTGTGISPLH

V: TRBV27
J: TRBJ1-2
CDR3: ASSLFSDSIYGYT

V: TRBV27
J: TRBJ1-1
CDR3: ASRRLRDTEAF

V: TRBV7-2
J: TRBJ1-2
CDR3: ASSLAGTGGAYGYT

V: TRBV18
J: TRBJ1-4
CDR3: ASSPRDSLGANEKLF

V: TRBV5-1
J: TRBJ2-3
CDR3: ASGLGGQGDTQY

V: TRBV19
J: TRBJ2-7
CDR3: ASSPVDRGHDEQY

V: TRBV29-1
J: TRBJ1-1
CDR3: SVGPGTEAF

V: TRBV6-2/TRBV6-3
J: TRBJ2-1
CDR3: ASSYSPGFGTSSYNEQF

V: TRBV6-2/TRBV6-3
J: TRBJ2-1
CDR3: ASSRSSYNEQF

V: TRBV5-8
J: TRBJ2-5
CDR3: ASSLGHPYQETQY

V: TRBV18
J: TRBJ2-5
CDR3: ASSPDQETQY

V: TRBV5-1
J: TRBJ1-2
CDR3: ASSPGRDRVSYGYT

V: TRBV28
J: TRBJ2-1
CDR3: ASSHPRVGEQF

V: TRBV5-1
J: TRBJ2-7
CDR3: ASSLGGDNEQY

V: TRBV5-1
J: TRBJ2-6
CDR3: ASSRGTGSGANVLT

V: TRBV5-6
J: TRBJ2-7
CDR3: ASSSGQSYEQY

V: TRBV5-6
J: TRBJ1-5
CDR3: ASSSGQGTKNQPQH

V: TRBV9
J: TRBJ2-5
CDR3: ASSPWGEKTQY

V: TRBV5-1
J: TRBJ1-2
CDR3: ASSLEGAVYGYT

V: TRBV5-4
J: TRBJ2-7
CDR3: ASSLHSVLAPRSHEQY